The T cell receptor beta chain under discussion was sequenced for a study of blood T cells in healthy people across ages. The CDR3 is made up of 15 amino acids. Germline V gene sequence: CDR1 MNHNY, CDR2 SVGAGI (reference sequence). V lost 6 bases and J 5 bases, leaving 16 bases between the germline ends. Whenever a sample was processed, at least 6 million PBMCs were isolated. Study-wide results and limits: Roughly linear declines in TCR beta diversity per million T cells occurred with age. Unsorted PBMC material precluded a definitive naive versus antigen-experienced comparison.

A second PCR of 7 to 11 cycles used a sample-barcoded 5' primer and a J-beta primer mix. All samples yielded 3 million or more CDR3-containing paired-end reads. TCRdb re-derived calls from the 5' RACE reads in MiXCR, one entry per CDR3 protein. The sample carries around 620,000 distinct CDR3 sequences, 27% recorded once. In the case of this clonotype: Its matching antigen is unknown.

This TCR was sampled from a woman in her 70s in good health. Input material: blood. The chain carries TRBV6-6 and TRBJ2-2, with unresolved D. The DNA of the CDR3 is TGTGCCAGCAGGGAAACGCCGAGCAAGACCGGGGAGCTGTTTTTT. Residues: CASRETPSKTGELFF.